Described below is a single T cell receptor beta chain sequence and its context. Trimming removed 4 bases from V and 1 base from J, with 14 bases in between. Looked up from germline, CDR1 is SGHRS and CDR2 is YFSETQ. This CDR3 region has 15 residues. The sample comes from a study of blood T cell repertoires in COVID-19. Sequencing used immunoSEQ multiplex PCR; TCRdb keeps in-frame clones, though not all of them. The table lists approximately 86,000 clones, around four fifths of them singletons. The origin of this receptor is a man aged 50 to 59 with acute or convalescent COVID-19. The chain is built from TRBV5-1 and TRBJ1-1; D is unclear. Material for sequencing was peripheral blood. The CDR3: CASSRSNSGNTEAFF. The DNA of the CDR3 is TGCGCCAGCAGCCGAAGCAACTCGGGGAACACTGAAGCTTTCTTT.